These T cell receptor beta chains were read from a single sample in a study of control samples from healthy donors and cancer patients. Assay: immunoSEQ multiplex PCR; the TCRdb copy retains only in-frame clones and omits some. The sample includes 120,000 or so clones, roughly nine tenths seen only once; the top ten take about two fifths. The specimen was blood. The source is a man aged 45-65 years in good health. Each CDR3 is given with its conserved first and last residue.

>TRBV9|TRBJ1-2
CASSGDSNYGYTF
>TRBV30|TRBJ1-2
CAWSVRIGQGVIYGYTF
>TRBV27|TRBJ1-2
CASSGDRGGYTF
>TRBV18|TRBJ1-1
CASSPPGYRNTEAFF
>TRBV27|TRBJ2-7
CASSLGVAYEQYF
>TRBV9|TRBJ1-2
CASSAQDSDYGYTF
>TRBV10-2|TRBJ1-2
CASSEVRGGSYGYTF
>TRBV10-3|TRBJ2-2
CAIGPGQGLTGELFF
>TRBV5-4|TRBJ1-2
CASSNTLRGIGGYTF
>TRBV6-5|TRBJ2-7
CASSYSAEYEQYF
>TRBV12-3/TRBV12-4|TRBJ1-2
CASSPGRWYGYTF
>TRBV19|TRBJ1-5
CASKTLEGNSNQPQHF
>TRBV7-2|TRBJ1-6
CASSPDRGMRALHF
>TRBV19|TRBJ2-1
CASSSGGLGNEQFF
>TRBV7-6|TRBJ2-7
CASSRTPSSYEQYF
>TRBV5-6|TRBJ2-7
CASSFYRGRREQYF
>TRBV27|TRBJ1-4
CASRGGFGKLFF
>TRBV7-2|TRBJ2-7
CASRFSGGARNEQYF
>TRBV2|TRBJ1-2
CASRPQGAGGYTF
>TRBV19|TRBJ2-5
CASKGGNQETQYF
>TRBV18|TRBJ2-7
CASSPPMGSYEQYF
>TRBV27|TRBJ1-2
CASSLSSTGGYGYTF
>TRBV11-2|TRBJ2-7
CASSLEDGSYEQYF
>TRBV7-2|TRBJ2-3
CASSSQEGGRIDTQYF
>TRBV19|TRBJ1-1
CASTLQGLYTEAFF
>TRBV18|TRBJ1-2
CASSPPGRPNYGYTF
>TRBV5-1|TRBJ2-1
CASRTLAGSFNEQFF
>TRBV7-9|TRBJ2-1
CASSDRNYNEQFF
>TRBV27|TRBJ2-2
CASSVDRVRGELFF
>TRBV27|TRBJ1-4
CASGGFNEKLFF
>TRBV5-1|TRBJ1-3
CASSLGRTNSGNTIYF
>TRBV5-6|TRBJ2-1
CASSSTVNNEQFF
>TRBV4-1|TRBJ2-5
CASSQIRGETQYF
>TRBV6-5|TRBJ2-5
CASSSTGASQETQYF
>TRBV3-1/TRBV3-2|TRBJ2-3
CASSSSRGWGTDTQYF
>TRBV9|TRBJ2-6
CASSMTGRSSGANVLTF
>TRBV7-8|TRBJ2-2
CASSLENTGTGSTGELFF
>TRBV30|TRBJ1-5
CAWRDRGSNQPQHF
>TRBV18|TRBJ2-7
CASSPGTSSYEQYF
>TRBV7-9|TRBJ2-2
CASSLEWGTGELFF
>TRBV7-9|TRBJ2-7
CASSSGQPAYEQYF
>TRBV6-5|TRBJ1-6
CASRMGLLNSPLHF
>TRBV11-2|TRBJ2-1
CASTRNGLSGGPGNEQFF
>TRBV29-1|TRBJ2-5
CSVEDSRPVGETQYF
>TRBV11-2|TRBJ2-7
CASSLAGGSYEQYF
>TRBV5-4|TRBJ2-7
CASSSDSYEQYF
>TRBV7-6|TRBJ1-3
CASSSRRDTIYF
>TRBV3-1/TRBV3-2|TRBJ2-1
CASSQSTRGHEQFF
>TRBV3-1/TRBV3-2|TRBJ2-7
CASSLRTSGNEQYF
>TRBV11-2|TRBJ1-1
CASSLAGLNTEAFF
>TRBV10-3|TRBJ2-2
CAISFSGTGRTGELFF
>TRBV2|TRBJ1-1
CASSRGDLRGAFF
>TRBV12-3/TRBV12-4|TRBJ1-3
CASSGISGNTIYF